Listed here are 15 T cell receptor beta chains from one sample, sequenced in a study of shared clonotypes between healthy human individuals. Here immunoSEQ multiplex PCR was the method, and the copy in TCRdb shows in-frame clones only, minus some. The sample yields approximately 940,000 clones, approximately 76% seen once. The specimen was memory CD4+ T cells sorted from blood. This sample's subset: CD45RA-negative fraction. These receptors were obtained from a man younger than 30 in good health.

This clone was picked up a small number of times. This chain uses TRBV6-1 with TRBJ1-2; a possible D gene is TRBD1 (5 bases). V was pared by 0 bases and J by 8 bases, with 13 bases between. Looked up from germline, CDR1 is MNHNS and CDR2 is SASEGT. The CDR3 sequence is 14 residues long. CDR3 amino acids: CASSEALSGRGYTF. In nucleotides, the CDR3 is TGTGCCAGCAGTGAAGCTTTGTCAGGGCGCGGCTACACCTTC.

The chain couples TRBV6-1 to TRBJ2-7; D is perhaps TRBD1 (5 bases). The CDR3 spans 15 residues. V was shortened by 0 bases and J by 3 bases, with 12 bases between the two germline ends. Germline V gene sequence: CDR1 MNHNS, CDR2 SASEGT. Written as DNA, the CDR3 is TGTGCCAGCAGTGAAGCCACATCAGGGTACTACGAGCAGTACTTC. Protein sequence: CASSEATSGYYEQYF.

The chain has TRBV18 and TRBJ1-6; possibly TRBD1 for D (6 bases). The CDR3 contains 15 residues. V was shortened by 2 bases and J by 10 bases, with 15 bases between the two germline ends. Germline-derived CDR1 and CDR2 are KGHSH and LQKENI. The CDR3 is CASSPIGGGRSPLHF. CDR3 nucleotide sequence: TGTGCCAGCTCACCAATAGGGGGGGGAAGATCACCCCTCCACTTT.

This chain uses TRBV10-3 with TRBJ1-2, with unresolved D. Germline CDR1 and CDR2: ENHRY and SYGVKD. V was cut by 4 bases and J by 4 bases, with 4 bases left in between. This CDR3 has 11 amino acids. The DNA for the CDR3 is TGTGCCATCAGTGGAAGCTATGGCTACACCTTC. The encoded protein is CAISGSYGYTF.

DNA for the CDR3: TGTGCCAGCCTCCCGGGCCACCCTGGGAATACGCAGTATTTT. Amino acids: CASLPGHPGNTQYF. This sequence joins TRBV27 and TRBJ2-3; D remains ambiguous. The V gene lost 8 bases and the J gene lost 7 bases, with 19 bases spanning the gap. CDR1 MNHEY and CDR2 SMNVEV come from the germline V gene (reference sequence). The CDR3 sequence is 14 residues long.

The rearrangement uses TRBV29-1 and TRBJ1-2, with no clear D. There are 12 residues in the CDR3. CDR1 and CDR2 (germline): SQVTM, ANQGSEA. With 6 bases removed from V and 8 bases from J, the gap between germline ends came to 16 bases. The DNA of the CDR3 is TGCAGCGTAGACGCTCTACGGCAAGGCTACACCTTC. As protein: CSVDALRQGYTF.

This clone was seen only once. The chain's CDR3 is CASSPTGPGANVLTF. The CDR3 DNA reads TGTGCCAGCAGCCCAACAGGTCCTGGGGCCAACGTCCTGACTTTC. V is TRBV13 and J is TRBJ2-6; possibly TRBD1 for D (5 bases). This CDR3 is 15 amino acids long. Germline CDR1 is PRHDT and CDR2 is FYEKMQ (reference sequence). V lost 5 bases, J lost 2 bases, and 10 bases lay in between.

In its sample, this clone was seen a few times. This chain joins TRBV6-6 and TRBJ1-5, with D tentatively TRBD1 (6 bases). The germline CDR1 and CDR2 sequences are MNHNY and SVGAGI (reference sequence). V lost 7 bases and J 9 bases, leaving 13 bases between the germline ends. CDR3 length: 12 residues. Here the CDR3 reads CASTRGMLPQHF. The DNA of the CDR3 is TGTGCCAGCACCAGGGGTATGTTGCCCCAGCATTTT.

The chain links TRBV19 to TRBJ2-7; a weak D match, TRBD1 (5 bases). Germline CDR1 and CDR2: LNHDA and SQIVND (reference sequence). The ends were cut back, 3 bases at V and 2 bases at J, with 8 bases in the middle. CDR3 size: 13 residues. CDR3 protein: CASSIKTAYEQYF. The DNA for the CDR3 is TGTGCCAGTAGTATCAAGACAGCCTACGAGCAGTACTTC. The variable domain in full, with the rest retrieved from reference TRBV19 and TRBJ2-7, is DGGITQSPKYLFRKEGQNVTLSCEQNLNHDAMYWYRQDPGQGLRLIYYSQIVNDFQKGDIAEGYSVSREKKESFPLTVTSAQKNPTAFYLCASSIKTAYEQYFGPGTRLTVT.

The CDR3 nucleotides read TGTGCCAGCTCACCGATGACAGGGATCACTGAAGCTTTCTTT. This gives the protein CASSPMTGITEAFF. The chain has TRBV18 and TRBJ1-1; 7 bases align to TRBD1. This CDR3 contains 14 residues. From germline, CDR1 is KGHSH and CDR2 LQKENI. J gave up 4 bases and V 3 bases, and 5 bases lay outside the gene matches.

CDR3 protein: CASCRDGNEKLFF. Here the CDR3 DNA reads TGTGCCAGCTGCCGGGACGGGAACGAAAAACTGTTTTTT. The chain joins TRBV18 to TRBJ1-4; D might be TRBD1 (5 bases). The CDR3 is 13 residues long. From germline, CDR1 is KGHSH and CDR2 LQKENI. V lost 7 bases to trimming and J lost 8 bases, with 14 bases between them.

The chain links TRBV4-1 to TRBJ1-2; 8 bases align to TRBD1. Germline-derived CDR1 and CDR2 are MGHRA and YSYEKL. J was trimmed by 4 bases and V by 0 bases; bases with no gene match: 19. The CDR3 has 20 amino acids. In DNA form, the CDR3 reads TGCGCCAGCAGCCAAGATCTAGCAGGACAGGGACCAATCAGAACCTATGGCTACACCTTC. Translation gives CASSQDLAGQGPIRTYGYTF.

Notes on this clone: At the DNA level, this CDR3 is encoded by other sequences in the same sample as well. This chain links TRBV5-1 with TRBJ2-3; D may be TRBD1 or TRBD2 (6 bases each). Germline values: CDR1 SGHRS, CDR2 YFSETQ. This CDR3 contains 15 residues. V was pared by 0 bases and J by 4 bases, with 12 bases between. The DNA of the CDR3 is TGCGCCAGCAGCTTGGCCGGGGGCCCCCCAGATACGCAGTATTTT. It encodes CASSLAGGPPDTQYF.

The chain combines TRBV7-8 with TRBJ2-3; 8 nucleotides align to TRBD1. V dropped 5 bases and J dropped 6; count of bases not matched to a gene: 16. Germline V gives CDR1 SGHVS, CDR2 FQNEAQ. There are 17 residues in the CDR3. The CDR3 sequence is CASSPHGTGQAGDTQYF. CDR3 coding DNA: TGTGCCAGCAGCCCCCACGGGACGGGACAGGCAGGGGATACGCAGTATTTT.

V gene TRBV6-5 combines with J gene TRBJ1-2, with 8 bases identical to TRBD1. The CDR3 is 12 amino acids. From germline, CDR1 is MNHEY and CDR2 SVGAGI. V shed 7 bases, J shed 7 bases, and the junction held 5 bases outside the gene matches. The CDR3 DNA follows: TGTGCCAGCACCAAAGGACAGGGTGGCTACACCTTC. Translation: CASTKGQGGYTF.